The rows below give T cell receptor beta chains drawn from one sample of a study of blood T cell repertoires in COVID-19. The assay was immunoSEQ multiplex PCR, and TCRdb's table has in-frame clones only and misses some. The repertoire holds about 68,000 clones, with approximately 83% as singletons. The material sequenced was peripheral blood. All receptors come from a woman in her fifties or sixties with acute or convalescent COVID-19. CDR3s include the opening cysteine and the closing phenylalanine or tryptophan. D genes are given only for firm matches. The listing skips clone size in some rows; elsewhere it reads once, few, many or a size class.

abundance,v_gene,j_gene,d_gene,CDR3nt,CDR3aa
-,TRBV15,TRBJ1-5,-,TGTGCCACCAGTTTTCTAACCGATCAGCCCCAGCATTTT,CATSFLTDQPQHF
once,TRBV19,TRBJ1-1,-,TGTGCCAGTAGTCTTTTTAACAGGGAGAACACTGAAGCTTTCTTT,CASSLFNRENTEAFF
-,TRBV29-1,TRBJ1-1,-,TGCAGCGTTGGCGAGGGAAGAACGTCGGAAGCTTTCTTT,CSVGEGRTSEAFF
-,TRBV5-1,TRBJ2-7,-,TGCGCCAGCAGCTTATCCGGGACAAACTACGAGCAGTACTTC,CASSLSGTNYEQYF
-,TRBV7-9,TRBJ2-7,TRBD1,TGTGCCAGCAGCCTAACCGGGACAGGAACCTACGAGCAGTACTTC,CASSLTGTGTYEQYF
-,TRBV6-1,TRBJ1-2,-,TGTGCCAGCAGTGAACTAAGCGGAGGGGCGGCTTCGGAGGGCTACACCTTC,CASSELSGGAASEGYTF
-,TRBV5-4,TRBJ1-1,-,TGTGCCAGCAGCTTGGGTGGGGGGGCGGACACTGAAGCTTTCTTT,CASSLGGGADTEAFF
once,TRBV5-4,TRBJ1-2,TRBD1,TGTGCCAGCAGCGGTGGCTTTAGACAGGGGGTAGCGAGGGGCTACACCTTC,CASSGGFRQGVARGYTF
few,TRBV19,TRBJ1-1,TRBD1,TGTGCCAGTAGTATAGATCCGGACAGGGGCACTGAAGCTTTCTTT,CASSIDPDRGTEAFF
-,TRBV18,TRBJ2-1,TRBD1,TGTGCCAGCTCATCAACCGGGACAGATTACAATGAGCAGTTCTTC,CASSSTGTDYNEQFF
-,TRBV27,TRBJ1-1,TRBD1,TGTGCCAGCAGTTTAAGGGGGCCCCTAGCTGAAGCTTTCTTT,CASSLRGPLAEAFF
-,TRBV10-1,TRBJ2-7,-,TGCGCCAGCAGTCCTAGTCTATTAATCCACGAGCAGTACTTC,CASSPSLLIHEQYF
-,TRBV5-1,TRBJ1-6,TRBD1,TGCGCCAGCAGCTTGTCCTTCTGGGGACAGGGTAATTCACCCCTCCACTTT,CASSLSFWGQGNSPLHF
-,TRBV15,TRBJ2-3,-,TGTGCTACCAGCAGGGACATCACAGGGGAGGTAACAGATACGCAGTATTTT,CATSRDITGEVTDTQYF
-,TRBV11-3,TRBJ1-6,-,TGTGCCAGCAGCTTAGATCTGGAGGTTTATAATTCACCCCTCCACTTT,CASSLDLEVYNSPLHF